This T cell receptor (beta chain) was profiled in a study of blood T cell repertoires in COVID-19. Study overall: Specimens from acute and convalescent COVID-19 originated in the United States, Italy and Spain. T cells, B-cell-depleted T cells, or PBMCs supplied cDNA or gDNA.

Per the authors' pipeline: Amplification of reference gene primers was used by the study to estimate nucleated cell counts. Sequencing used immunoSEQ multiplex PCR; TCRdb keeps in-frame clones, though not all of them. That table supplies the V and J calls and clone size; D and trimming were determined from the DNA. The sample carries roughly 91,000 clones, over 60% recorded once. This CDR3 is 16 amino acids long. Germline lookup yields CDR1 SGHNT and CDR2 YYREEE (reference sequence). Losses at the gene ends were 4 bases for V and 1 base for J; bases not matched to a gene: 5. The source is a man aged 65 to 85 with acute or convalescent COVID-19. The sequencing sample was made of peripheral blood. The chain joins TRBV5-4 to TRBJ2-3; 11 bases match TRBD2. CDR3 in amino acids: CASSLRLAGRTDTQYF. The CDR3 DNA is TGTGCCAGCAGCCTAAGACTAGCGGGGCGCACAGATACGCAGTATTTT. Full variable domain (rest looked up from reference TRBV5-4 and TRBJ2-3): ETGVTQSPTHLIKTRGQQVTLRCSSQSGHNTVSWYQQALGQGPQFIFQYYREEENGRGNFPPRFSGLQFPNYSSELNVNALELDDSALYLCASSLRLAGRTDTQYFGPGTRLTVL.